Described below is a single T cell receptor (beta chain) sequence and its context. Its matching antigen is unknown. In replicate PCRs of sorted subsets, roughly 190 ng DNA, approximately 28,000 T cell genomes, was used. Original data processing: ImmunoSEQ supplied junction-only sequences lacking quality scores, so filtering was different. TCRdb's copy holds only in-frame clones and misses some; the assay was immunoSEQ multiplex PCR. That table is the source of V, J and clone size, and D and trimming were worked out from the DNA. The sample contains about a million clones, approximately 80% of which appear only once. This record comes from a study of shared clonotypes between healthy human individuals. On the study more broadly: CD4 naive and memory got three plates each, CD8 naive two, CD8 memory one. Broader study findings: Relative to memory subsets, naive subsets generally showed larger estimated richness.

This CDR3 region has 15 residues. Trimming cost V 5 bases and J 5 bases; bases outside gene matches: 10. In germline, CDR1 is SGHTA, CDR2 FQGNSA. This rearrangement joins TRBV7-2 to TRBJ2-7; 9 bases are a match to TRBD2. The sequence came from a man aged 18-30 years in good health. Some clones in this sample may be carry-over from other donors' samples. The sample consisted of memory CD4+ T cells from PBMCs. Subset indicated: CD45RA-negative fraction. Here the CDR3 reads CASSPRGGSLNEQYF. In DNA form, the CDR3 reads TGTGCCAGCAGCCCGCGGGGGGGGTCCCTTAACGAGCAGTACTTC.